The sequence of this T cell receptor (beta chain) was determined in a study of metastatic and nonmetastatic thyroid tumors. Treatment of any kind had been given to no patient before thyroid surgery. Trimming took 0 bases from V and 0 from J, leaving 8 bases between them. Germline assignment: CDR1 SGHRS and CDR2 YFSETQ. This CDR3 contains 15 residues. MiXCR re-clonotyped the PCR reads for TCRdb. The sample consists of 3,000 to 4,000 clones, less than 45% of them appearing once. The TCR originated in a female donor with papillary thyroid cancer or a benign thyroid nodule (not recorded which). Some clones in this sample may be carry-over from other donors' samples. The chain recombines TRBV5-1 with TRBJ2-3; D possibly corresponds to TRBD2 (5 bases). Sequences were obtained from adjacent normal tissue. CDR3: CASSLARTSTDTQYF. In DNA form, the CDR3 reads TGCGCCAGCAGCTTGGCCAGGACTAGCACAGATACGCAGTATTTT. The full variable domain, with the rest looked up from reference TRBV5-1 and TRBJ2-3, is KAGVTQTPRYLIKTRGQQVTLSCSPISGHRSVSWYQQTPGQGLQFLFEYFSETQRNKGNFPGRFSGRQFSNSRSEMNVSTLELGDSALYLCASSLARTSTDTQYFGPGTRLTVL.